Following are 28 T cell receptor beta chains from one sample sequenced in a study of T-cell memory formation after mild COVID-19. TCRdb used MiXCR to reprocess the 5' RACE reads, holding one entry per CDR3 protein. Of 140,000 to 150,000 distinct CDR3 sequences listed, about 23% are singletons. Sequenced input: PBMCs or a T cell subset sorted from them (not recorded which). The receptors shown here come from an adult woman who had mild COVID-19 (a few samples of this study predate the infection). Cell type and time point are not known.

This chain uses TRBV6-2 or TRBV6-3 with TRBJ1-1; perhaps TRBD1 as D (6 bases). Trimming stripped 8 bases from V and 1 base from J, with 8 bases between. The V gene's germline CDR1 is MNHEY and CDR2 SVGEGT. The CDR3 is 12 amino acids. This CDR3 reads CASGTKNTEAFF. CDR3 sequence (DNA): TGTGCCAGCGGGACAAAGAACACTGAAGCTTTCTTT.

The V gene is TRBV9, the J gene TRBJ1-2; D gene unclear. Trimming left V 0 bases short and J 8 bases short, with 14 bases between. The CDR3 has 14 residues. Germline assignment: CDR1 SGDLS and CDR2 YYNGEE. The CDR3 DNA reads as TGTGCCAGCAGCGTAGGAGGTAGTCCGGCGGGCTACACCTTC. Amino acids: CASSVGGSPAGYTF. Variable domain in full (rest from reference TRBV9 and TRBJ1-2): DSGVTQTPKHLITATGQRVTLRCSPRSGDLSVYWYQQSLDQGLQFLIQYYNGEERAKGNILERFSAQQFPDLHSELNLSSLELGDSALYFCASSVGGSPAGYTFGSGTRLTVV.

This clonotype was picked up a small number of times. The chain couples TRBV7-6 to TRBJ2-3; 14 positions match TRBD2. Germline lookup yields CDR1 SGHVS and CDR2 FNYEAQ. The length of the CDR3 is 16 residues. Trimming took 4 bases from V and 4 from J; bases not matched to a gene: 4. The CDR3 nucleotides are TGTGCCAGCAGCTCGCGGGGACTAGCGGGAGCAGATACGCAGTATTTT. This translates into CASSSRGLAGADTQYF.

The V call is TRBV6-4, the J call TRBJ2-1, with 11 positions matching TRBD2. The germline CDR1 and CDR2 sequences are MRHNA and SNTAGT. After removal of 6 bases from V and 7 bases from J, the junction contained 11 bases not matched to a gene. The CDR3 runs to 16 residues. For the CDR3, the DNA is TGTGCCAGCAGCCATAGCGGGGGGGCCCCTGGGAATGAGCAGTTCTTC. It yields the protein CASSHSGGAPGNEQFF.

This clonotype was seen a few times. The chain has TRBV29-1 and TRBJ2-5; possibly TRBD2 for D (5 bases). The CDR3 covers 13 residues. CDR1 and CDR2 (germline): SQVTM, ANQGSEA. V was clipped by 3 bases and J by 2 bases, with 10 bases between them. The CDR3 bases are TGCAGCGTTGATACTAGTGCGCAAGAGACCCAGTACTTC. Its protein product is CSVDTSAQETQYF.

The chain combines TRBV4-1 with TRBJ2-1; 7 bases align to TRBD2. Looked up from germline, CDR1 is MGHRA and CDR2 is YSYEKL. The V segment lost 0 bases and the J segment 4 bases; nucleotides outside the gene matches: 12. The CDR3 spans 18 residues. The CDR3 is CASSQDPRGGGTYNEQFF. The CDR3 DNA sequence: TGCGCCAGCAGCCAAGACCCCCGGGGCGGGGGTACTTACAATGAGCAGTTCTTC.

There are a few counts of this clonotype. The chain uses TRBV7-9 and TRBJ1-1, with unresolved D. V was cut by 1 base and J by 3 bases, with 9 bases left in between. The germline CDR1 and CDR2 sequences are SEHNR and FQNEAQ (reference sequence). The CDR3 runs to 14 residues. The CDR3 region is CASSLDMRHTEAFF. For the CDR3, the DNA is TGTGCCAGCAGCTTAGATATGCGACACACTGAAGCTTTCTTT.

The chain employs TRBV10-3 and TRBJ1-1; 8 bases agree with TRBD1. This CDR3 contains 16 residues. Trimming took 7 bases from V and 1 from J; bases not matched to a gene: 11. In germline, CDR1 is ENHRY, CDR2 SYGVKD. CDR3 residues: CAIKSPTGGSNTEAFF. For the CDR3, the DNA is TGTGCCATCAAATCCCCCACAGGGGGGTCGAACACTGAAGCTTTCTTT.

In this sample, this clonotype turned up a few times. The chain combines TRBV4-1 with TRBJ1-6; 8 nucleotides align to TRBD1. CDR1 is MGHRA and CDR2 is YSYEKL in the germline V gene. The CDR3 runs 15 residues. The trim removed 4 bases at V and 6 bases at J, leaving 5 bases unmatched. CDR3 coding DNA: TGCGCCAGCAGCCCAAGACAGGGGAGTAATTCACCCCTCCACTTT. This gives the protein CASSPRQGSNSPLHF.

The chain employs TRBV5-4 and TRBJ2-7, with D possibly matching TRBD1 (6 bases). Trimming took 4 bases from V and 7 from J, leaving 12 bases between them. There are 12 residues in the CDR3. Germline lookup yields CDR1 SGHNT and CDR2 YYREEE (reference sequence). As DNA, the CDR3 is TGTGCCAGCAGCGTTACAGGGTCTGAGCAGTACTTC. Translated: CASSVTGSEQYF.

This clonotype was detected only a few times. This chain joins TRBV20-1 and TRBJ2-7, with D unresolved. Germline V gene lookup returns CDR1 DFQATT and CDR2 SNEGSKA (reference sequence). Trimming stripped 6 bases from V and 2 bases from J, with 11 bases between. This CDR3 comprises 12 residues. The CDR3 loop reads CSAGGPAYEQYF. DNA for the CDR3: TGCAGTGCGGGTGGACCGGCCTACGAGCAGTACTTC.

This rearrangement joins TRBV4-3 to TRBJ2-1; TRBD2 agrees at 10 bases. The CDR3 contains 17 residues. The junction had 5 bases not matched to a gene; V was cut back by 1 base and J by 2 bases. Germline loops: CDR1 LGHNA, CDR2 YSLEER. The CDR3 DNA sequence: TGCGCCAGCAGCCAAGCGGGACTAGCGAACGCCTACAATGAGCAGTTCTTC. Translating gives CASSQAGLANAYNEQFF.

DNA of the CDR3: TGCGCCAGCAGCCAAGGGCAGGGTACCACTGAAGCTTTCTTT. It specifies CASSQGQGTTEAFF. V usage is TRBV4-3 and J usage is TRBJ1-1; possible D gene TRBD1, 5 bases. The germline V and J ends were trimmed by 1 base and 4 bases, with 10 bases remaining between them. Germline CDR1 LGHNA, CDR2 YSLEER. This CDR3 contains 14 residues.

This clonotype has more than one count but fewer than ten. The CDR3 region has the DNA TGTGCCAGCAGTGAAGCTTCGGCAGGGCATTATAACTATGGCTACACCTTC. Residues: CASSEASAGHYNYGYTF. The J gene is TRBJ1-2, the V gene TRBV2; possible D gene TRBD1, 5 bases. This CDR3 comprises 17 residues. CDR1 SNHLY and CDR2 FYNNEI come from the germline V gene. The ends were cut back, 0 bases at V and 1 base at J, with 15 bases in the middle.

The chain recombines TRBV27 with TRBJ1-1; 7 bases fit TRBD1. CDR3 length: 14 amino acids. CDR1 and CDR2 (germline): MNHEY, SMNVEV (reference sequence). V shed 5 bases, J shed 3 bases, and the junction held 6 bases outside the gene matches. CDR3 DNA sequence: TGTGCCAGCAGTCCCCGGACAGGAGACACTGAAGCTTTCTTT. The encoded protein is CASSPRTGDTEAFF.

V usage is TRBV4-1 and J usage is TRBJ1-2; D is unresolved. Trimming took off 6 bases at V and 6 bases at J, with 20 bases between the two ends. The V gene's germline CDR1 is MGHRA and CDR2 YSYEKL. The CDR3 totals 15 residues. CDR3 sequence (DNA): TGCGCCAGCAGTCTCGAGGATTACCTTGAAGATGGCTACACCTTC. Protein: CASSLEDYLEDGYTF.

This chain joins TRBV6-5 and TRBJ2-7; 8 bases match TRBD2. The V gene end was trimmed by 0 bases and the J gene end by 6 bases; junction bases not matched to a gene: 4. Germline values: CDR1 MNHEY, CDR2 SVGAGI. The CDR3 has 14 residues. The CDR3 nucleotides are TGTGCCAGCAGTTACTCCGGGGGGGCGGGCGAGCAGTACTTC. As protein: CASSYSGGAGEQYF.

The CDR3 protein is CAWKWDAAYEQYF. The CDR3 coding sequence is TGTGCCTGGAAATGGGACGCAGCCTACGAGCAGTACTTC. V and J are TRBV30 and TRBJ2-7; possibly TRBD1 or TRBD2 for D (5 bases each). V was cut by 4 bases and J by 2 bases, with 12 bases left in between. In germline, CDR1 is GTSNPN, CDR2 SVGIG (reference sequence). This CDR3 is 13 amino acids long.

This clonotype was detected ten times or more. This chain uses TRBV7-2 with TRBJ2-2; tentative D call: TRBD1 (5 bases). V dropped 3 bases and J dropped 1 base, with 6 bases sitting between them. The CDR3 totals 14 residues. CDR1 is SGHTA and CDR2 is FQGNSA in the germline V gene. The CDR3 DNA reads as TGTGCCAGCAGCTTGACAGTGAACACCGGGGAGCTGTTTTTT. It codes for CASSLTVNTGELFF.

This clonotype was detected only a few times. The chain couples TRBV12-3 or TRBV12-4 to TRBJ1-1; D is unclear. V was shortened by 4 bases and J by 8 bases, with 5 bases between the two germline ends. The CDR3 is 10 residues long. CDR3 nucleotide sequence: TGTGCCAGCAGTTCCTCGGAAGCTTTCTTT. Translating it yields CASSSSEAFF.

This clonotype was detected a few times. The chain links TRBV20-1 to TRBJ2-7; tentative D call: TRBD1 (5 bases). Germline lookup yields CDR1 DFQATT and CDR2 SNEGSKA (reference sequence). The germline V and J ends were trimmed by 1 base and 0 bases, with 13 bases remaining between them. The CDR3 sequence is 15 residues long. The CDR3 DNA follows: TGCAGTGCTAGAGCCACCGACAGAAGCTCCTACGAGCAGTACTTC. This translates into CSARATDRSSYEQYF.

The chain recombines TRBV7-8 with TRBJ2-1, with D perhaps assigned TRBD1 or TRBD2 (5 bases each). The length of the CDR3 is 13 residues. Deletions cut 3 bases from V and 5 bases from J, with 8 bases between. Germline V gives CDR1 SGHVS, CDR2 FQNEAQ. CDR3 nucleotide sequence: TGTGCCAGCAGCTTGAGGGGAAACAATGAGCAGTTCTTC. The encoded protein is CASSLRGNNEQFF.

This clonotype was detected a few times. This chain uses TRBV9 with TRBJ2-7; D not resolved. The CDR3 spans 15 residues. Germline V gene lookup returns CDR1 SGDLS and CDR2 YYNGEE. V lost 0 bases, J lost 1 base, and 11 bases lay in between. The CDR3, as DNA: TGTGCCAGCAGCGTAGGCTCCCTAGGGTCCTACGAGCAGTACTTC. Translated: CASSVGSLGSYEQYF.

This clonotype has just one count. The rearrangement links TRBV7-9 to TRBJ2-6; D is uncertain. CDR1 is SEHNR and CDR2 is FQNEAQ in the germline V gene (reference sequence). The CDR3 consists of 16 residues. V was shortened by 1 base and J by 3 bases, with 10 bases between the two germline ends. The CDR3 protein is CASSLVGWDGANVLTF. CDR3 DNA sequence: TGTGCCAGCAGCTTAGTGGGGTGGGATGGGGCCAACGTCCTGACTTTC. Combining the CDR3 with reference TRBV7-9 and TRBJ2-6 gives the whole variable domain DTGVSQNPRHKITKRGQNVTFRCDPISEHNRLYWYRQTLGQGPEFLTYFQNEAQLEKSRLLSDRFSAERPKGSFSTLEIQRTEQGDSAMYLCASSLVGWDGANVLTFGAGSRLTVL.

This clonotype occurred a few times. The rearrangement joins TRBV14 to TRBJ2-1, with 9 positions matching TRBD1. Germline trimming cut 0 bases from V and 7 bases from J; bases unmatched to any gene: 16. The CDR3 totals 19 residues. CDR1 and CDR2 from the germline V gene are SGHDN and FVKESK. The CDR3 DNA reads as TGTGCCAGCAGCCAAGAGGCCTGGGCTGGGACAGGGAGCAGGAATGAGCAGTTCTTC. It translates to CASSQEAWAGTGSRNEQFF.

The J gene is TRBJ1-1, the V gene TRBV7-6; D is unresolved. CDR1 SGHVS and CDR2 FNYEAQ come from the germline V gene. The CDR3 has 15 amino acids. Trimming cost V 5 bases and J 1 base, with 14 bases left between them. CDR3 amino acids: CASSPGEGGNTEAFF. The CDR3 DNA reads TGTGCCAGCAGCCCCGGCGAAGGAGGGAACACTGAAGCTTTCTTT.

The chain uses TRBV3-1 and TRBJ2-3; D gene unclear. In germline, CDR1 is LGHDT, CDR2 YNNKEL (reference sequence). V lost 1 base and J lost 7, with 12 bases in between. The CDR3 consists of 14 residues. CDR3 region: CASSQGQGENTQYF. The DNA for the CDR3 is TGTGCCAGCAGCCAAGGGCAAGGCGAAAATACGCAGTATTTT.

This sequence joins TRBV5-1 and TRBJ1-1; 11 bases line up with TRBD1. The CDR3 covers 15 residues. After removal of 4 bases from V and 3 bases from J, the junction contained 5 bases not matched to a gene. Germline values: CDR1 SGHRS, CDR2 YFSETQ. In DNA form, the CDR3 reads TGCGCCAGCAGCGACGGGACAGGGGGGTACACTGAAGCTTTCTTT. Residues: CASSDGTGGYTEAFF.